This T cell receptor beta chain was identified in a study of T cells in Graves' hyperthyroidism and ophthalmopathy. TCR beta CDR3 regions were amplified from RNA. The study used the HTBI primer set for a first-round RT-PCR of the TCR CDR3. TCRdb passed the multiplex PCR reads through MiXCR, listing each CDR3 protein once. Here the sample spans more than 450,000 distinct CDR3 sequences, around 15% being singletons. V was clipped by 4 bases and J by 1 base, with 11 bases between them. Germline V lookup: CDR1 GTSNPN, CDR2 SVGIG (reference sequence). This CDR3 spans 14 amino acids. Overall study results and limits: In the blood, most expanded thyroid clonotypes above 0.001 appeared as well.

This clonotype was counted many times. Its antigen is not identified. What was sequenced was blood. The chain recombines TRBV30 with TRBJ2-1; tentative D call: TRBD2 (6 bases). This sequence was found in a woman between 40 and 55 years old with Graves' hyperthyroidism. The CDR3 protein is CAWILAVSYNEQFF. CDR3 in DNA: TGTGCCTGGATTTTAGCGGTATCCTACAATGAGCAGTTCTTC.